The present T cell receptor (beta chain) was sequenced within a study of human T cells and chemical hapten exposure (dated by TCRdb to the early 2020s). For context, the study as a whole: For sensitization, 2% DPC in acetone was applied to a roughly 2 cm by roughly 2 cm area of upper inner arm skin. Patients additionally received weekly therapeutic DPC doses to the scalp throughout the roughly 23-week study period. Patch testing on the upper back used Finn chambers containing 0.01% DPC, with scoring done after 6 days according to International Contact Dermatitis Research Group standards. The mostly female patient cohort included alopecia areata with under or over 50% scalp involvement, alopecia totalis and alopecia universalis. Libraries were pooled for sequencing, and variation in per-sample TCR yields was attributed mainly to small differences in library volumes within the pool. Peripheral blood TCR repertoire changes were tracked in vivo in alopecia patients during primary and secondary sensitization to the hapten diphenylcyclopropenone (DPC). Patient blood was sampled pre-sensitization (week 0) and at 2, 6 and about 24 weeks after DPC sensitization. About 28 alopecia patients gave blood for TCR sequencing at one to four time points (pre-sensitization, 2, 6 and 24 weeks).

What the work shows at the level of the full study, not this receptor alone: No change with DPC sensitization was found in the number of TCRs above 1 in 1000 frequency, and no evidence of global repertoire structure alterations was found. Because all patients had alopecia, a presumed autoimmune disease, the immune response of the patients might differ from that of healthy individuals. Repeated subsampling changed both the strength of the expansion versus patch-test correlation and the threshold at which the correlation became significant. A positive correlation was found between the number of PT1 expanded TCRs and patch test score, with significance reached at thresholds 8, 16 and 32 but not 4. Significantly more large CDR3 similarity clusters were formed by expanded TCRs than by pre-sensitization or healthy control sets, consistent with antigen-driven responses.

In this sample, this clonotype turned up many times. It has no known antigen specificity. One base away there is no much larger clone; base qualities are not given. The library was built by means of RACE. The sequencer listed for this sample is NextSeq 500. During library preparation, unique molecular identifiers were attached to individual cDNA molecules so that TCRs could be counted in a quantitative, reproducible way. For every blood RNA sample, sequencing covered both the TCR alpha and TCR beta chains. The paper's processing steps were these. Samples had a median of about 96,000 TCRs, with a range from roughly 23,224 to 750,000. The Decombinator software suite was used to annotate the V, J and CDR3 of the TCR reads. To make PS versus PT1 abundance plots, every sample was subsampled to the same number of TCRs (28,000). TCRs were defined as expanded if absent before sensitization and observed at least eight times at the 2-week time point. TCRdb reprocessed the public reads (quality trimming at Q25 with fastp, clone calling with MiXCR) and kept in-frame beta chains. Each CDR3 protein gets just one entry, which takes the most common genes and DNA from the rows behind it. The V and J calls, along with clone size, are taken from TCRdb and not from the paper's own processing. This sample holds around 100,000 distinct CDR3 sequences; 10% to 13% were observed only once. The top ten clonotypes cover approximately 3.3% of the sample.

The CDR3 goes from the cysteine to the phenylalanine over 14 residues. CDR3 DNA is the only sequence kept; it has 42 bases, read in frame from the first base. The junction carries 5 bases between V and J, which are trimmed by 0 bases and 0 bases respectively. The intended sense of this specimen's time point label: pre-sensitization, week 0. Sample treatment or condition, as interpreted from the label and publication: therapeutic diphenylcyclopropenone sensitization with weekly scalp DPC. Blood at each patch-test visit was drawn before the patch test was applied. Patients were eligible if aged 18 to 70, diagnosed with alopecia and judged suitable for DPC therapy, and pregnant patients were excluded. Total RNA was extracted from unfractionated whole blood collected in Tempus Blood RNA tubes.

The material was whole blood, obtained in connection with sensitization to the hapten diphenylcyclopropenone (DPC). The chain uses TRBV12-3 or TRBV12-4 and TRBJ1-2, with no D gene named confidently. The sequence was obtained from a woman aged 55-70 years with alopecia areata. Some clones in this sample may be carry-over from other donors' samples. The CDR3 here reads CASSLALSNYGYTF. The DNA sequence is given as TGTGCCAGCAGTTTAGCGCTTTCTAACTATGGCTACACCTTC.